The rows below give T cell receptor beta chains drawn from one sample of a study of blood T cell repertoires in COVID-19. The data were produced by immunoSEQ multiplex PCR, yet TCRdb's version contains in-frame clones alone and is incomplete. The repertoire holds about 250,000 clones, with approximately 85% as singletons. The source material was peripheral blood. The receptors here all came from a woman at least 80 years old with COVID-19, enrolled during active disease. The CDR3 runs from the conserved cysteine through the conserved F or W. The D gene is left open where the match is weak. The listing skips clone size in some rows; elsewhere it reads once, few, many or a size class.

V gene: TRBV3-1/TRBV3-2; J gene: TRBJ2-1; D gene: NA; CDR3 length: 13; clone size: NA; CDR3 DNA: TGTGCCAGCAGCCAAGGGGCGCGGGGTGAGCAGTTCTTC; CDR3 protein: CASSQGARGEQFF
V gene: TRBV28; J gene: TRBJ1-1; D gene: TRBD1; CDR3 length: 15; clone size: few; CDR3 DNA: TGTGCCAGCAGTCCGGCTACCGCCGGGACAGGGAAAGCTTTCTTT; CDR3 protein: CASSPATAGTGKAFF
V gene: TRBV19; J gene: TRBJ1-2; D gene: TRBD1; CDR3 length: 16; clone size: NA; CDR3 DNA: TGTGCCAGTAGTACGATTACAGGGGATTCAAACTATGGCTACACCTTC; CDR3 protein: CASSTITGDSNYGYTF
V gene: TRBV5-1; J gene: TRBJ1-4; D gene: NA; CDR3 length: 14; clone size: NA; CDR3 DNA: TGCGCCAGCAGCTCAGGGGCAACTAATGAAAAACTGTTTTTT; CDR3 protein: CASSSGATNEKLFF
V gene: TRBV15; J gene: TRBJ1-1; D gene: TRBD1; CDR3 length: 19; clone size: NA; CDR3 DNA: TGTGCCACCAGCAGAGTAGGGACAGGGACATCCTTAAGGAACACTGAAGCTTTCTTT; CDR3 protein: CATSRVGTGTSLRNTEAFF
V gene: TRBV6-2/TRBV6-3; J gene: TRBJ1-1; D gene: NA; CDR3 length: 13; clone size: NA; CDR3 DNA: TGTGCCAGCAGTTACCCGGTCTACAGTGAAGCTTTCTTT; CDR3 protein: CASSYPVYSEAFF
V gene: TRBV30; J gene: TRBJ2-2; D gene: TRBD1; CDR3 length: 15; clone size: NA; CDR3 DNA: TGTGCCTGGAGTGGAGAAAACAGGGGCCCCGGGGAGCTGTTTTTT; CDR3 protein: CAWSGENRGPGELFF
V gene: TRBV2; J gene: TRBJ1-5; D gene: NA; CDR3 length: 14; clone size: few; CDR3 DNA: TGTGCCAGCTCGGGCGGGATTAGCAATCAGCCCCAGCATTTT; CDR3 protein: CASSGGISNQPQHF
V gene: TRBV28; J gene: TRBJ1-6; D gene: NA; CDR3 length: 16; clone size: NA; CDR3 DNA: TGTGCCAGCATCGGCGGGAGGGACCCTGATAATTCACCCCTCCACTTT; CDR3 protein: CASIGGRDPDNSPLHF
V gene: TRBV5-1; J gene: TRBJ1-1; D gene: TRBD1; CDR3 length: 14; clone size: once; CDR3 DNA: TGCGCCAGCAGTTTTGACAGGGTAGAAGTTGAAGCTTTCTTT; CDR3 protein: CASSFDRVEVEAFF
V gene: TRBV5-1; J gene: TRBJ1-6; D gene: TRBD1; CDR3 length: 16; clone size: NA; CDR3 DNA: TGCGCCAGCAGCTTAACAGGGGGGGGCCAAAGTTCACCCCTCCACTTT; CDR3 protein: CASSLTGGGQSSPLHF
V gene: TRBV13; J gene: TRBJ2-7; D gene: NA; CDR3 length: 16; clone size: NA; CDR3 DNA: TGTGCCAGCAGCTTATCACTGGGGGCCTCCCGTAACGAGCAGTACTTC; CDR3 protein: CASSLSLGASRNEQYF
V gene: TRBV4-3; J gene: TRBJ1-1; D gene: NA; CDR3 length: 14; clone size: NA; CDR3 DNA: TGCGCCAGCAGGGGGGCAGGGCAGAACACTGAAGCTTTCTTT; CDR3 protein: CASRGAGQNTEAFF
V gene: TRBV27; J gene: TRBJ1-4; D gene: NA; CDR3 length: 14; clone size: NA; CDR3 DNA: TGTGCCAGCAGTTTCGAGGGCCGGTTTGAAAAACTGTTTTTT; CDR3 protein: CASSFEGRFEKLFF
V gene: TRBV4-3; J gene: TRBJ2-2; D gene: NA; CDR3 length: 16; clone size: NA; CDR3 DNA: TGCGCCAGCAGCCAAGGCGTGCTATCGAACACCGGGGAGCTGTTTTTT; CDR3 protein: CASSQGVLSNTGELFF
V gene: TRBV6-5; J gene: TRBJ1-1; D gene: NA; CDR3 length: 14; clone size: NA; CDR3 DNA: TGTGCCAGCAGAAACAGGGTGATGAACACTGAAGCTTTCTTT; CDR3 protein: CASRNRVMNTEAFF
V gene: TRBV21-1; J gene: TRBJ2-7; D gene: NA; CDR3 length: 11; clone size: few; CDR3 DNA: TGTGCCAGACAAGATACCTACGAGCAGTACTTC; CDR3 protein: CARQDTYEQYF
V gene: TRBV2; J gene: TRBJ1-1; D gene: NA; CDR3 length: 13; clone size: NA; CDR3 DNA: TGTGCCAGCAGTTTACAGGGGAACACTGAAGCTTTCTTT; CDR3 protein: CASSLQGNTEAFF
V gene: TRBV3-1/TRBV3-2; J gene: TRBJ2-7; D gene: TRBD2; CDR3 length: 16; clone size: NA; CDR3 DNA: TGTGCCAGCAGCCAAGGGACTAGCGGGGGGCACTACGAGCAGTACTTC; CDR3 protein: CASSQGTSGGHYEQYF
V gene: TRBV7-9; J gene: TRBJ1-2; D gene: NA; CDR3 length: 12; clone size: NA; CDR3 DNA: TGTGCCAGCAGCGTGCCCAGGGGTGGCTACACCTTC; CDR3 protein: CASSVPRGGYTF
V gene: TRBV5-4; J gene: TRBJ2-5; D gene: TRBD1; CDR3 length: 15; clone size: NA; CDR3 DNA: TGTGCCAGCAGCAATTCACGGGACAGGGGTAAGACCCAGTACTTC; CDR3 protein: CASSNSRDRGKTQYF
V gene: TRBV9; J gene: TRBJ2-3; D gene: NA; CDR3 length: 15; clone size: NA; CDR3 DNA: TGTGCCAGCAGCACCCGGGGGGCCCGCACAGATACGCAGTATTTT; CDR3 protein: CASSTRGARTDTQYF
V gene: TRBV6-1; J gene: TRBJ1-1; D gene: NA; CDR3 length: 15; clone size: NA; CDR3 DNA: TGTGCCAGCAGTACCCCGGGGGGGGTGAAAACTGAAGCTTTCTTT; CDR3 protein: CASSTPGGVKTEAFF
V gene: TRBV7-9; J gene: TRBJ2-5; D gene: NA; CDR3 length: 15; clone size: NA; CDR3 DNA: TGTGCCAGCAGACATTTACAGGATCCTAAAGAGACCCAGTACTTC; CDR3 protein: CASRHLQDPKETQYF
V gene: TRBV7-3; J gene: TRBJ1-1; D gene: NA; CDR3 length: 15; clone size: NA; CDR3 DNA: TGTGCCAGCAGCCGCGACAGCACTCTTAGCACTGAAGCTTTCTTT; CDR3 protein: CASSRDSTLSTEAFF
V gene: TRBV21-1; J gene: TRBJ1-5; D gene: NA; CDR3 length: 18; clone size: NA; CDR3 DNA: TGTGCCAGCAGCAAAGAGGGGACTAAACGGGGGAGCAATCAGCCCCAGCATTTT; CDR3 protein: CASSKEGTKRGSNQPQHF
V gene: TRBV6-4; J gene: TRBJ2-1; D gene: TRBD1; CDR3 length: 20; clone size: NA; CDR3 DNA: TGTGCCAGCAGTGCGACCGGGACAGGGGGCGCGGTAGGCCTCTACAATGAGCAGTTCTTC; CDR3 protein: CASSATGTGGAVGLYNEQFF
V gene: TRBV5-1; J gene: TRBJ2-5; D gene: TRBD1; CDR3 length: 15; clone size: NA; CDR3 DNA: TGCGCCAGCAGCTTAGGGGGACAGGGATTTGAGACCCAGTACTTC; CDR3 protein: CASSLGGQGFETQYF
V gene: TRBV11-3; J gene: TRBJ2-1; D gene: TRBD1; CDR3 length: 16; clone size: NA; CDR3 DNA: TGTGCCAGCAGCAAGGTGGACAGGGCGGGGTTCAATGAGCAGTTCTTC; CDR3 protein: CASSKVDRAGFNEQFF
V gene: TRBV5-1; J gene: TRBJ1-1; D gene: NA; CDR3 length: 15; clone size: NA; CDR3 DNA: TGCGCCAGCAGCTTGGGAACAGGTCCTGGGACTGAAGCTTTCTTT; CDR3 protein: CASSLGTGPGTEAFF
V gene: TRBV7-8; J gene: TRBJ1-6; D gene: NA; CDR3 length: 13; clone size: many; CDR3 DNA: TGTGCCGGCCGACAATCCTATAATTCACCCCTCCACTTT; CDR3 protein: CAGRQSYNSPLHF
V gene: TRBV6-5; J gene: TRBJ1-1; D gene: TRBD1; CDR3 length: 15; clone size: NA; CDR3 DNA: TGTGCCAGCAGAACCCCAGGGACAGGGGGCCCCAGGGCTTTCTTT; CDR3 protein: CASRTPGTGGPRAFF
V gene: TRBV5-5; J gene: TRBJ1-1; D gene: TRBD1; CDR3 length: 14; clone size: NA; CDR3 DNA: TGTGCCAGCAGCTGGACAGGGCAGGGCACTGAAGCTTTCTTT; CDR3 protein: CASSWTGQGTEAFF
V gene: TRBV6-5; J gene: TRBJ2-1; D gene: NA; CDR3 length: 14; clone size: NA; CDR3 DNA: TGTGCCAGCTGCCGGCAGACTCACTACAATGAGCAGTTCTTC; CDR3 protein: CASCRQTHYNEQFF
V gene: TRBV14; J gene: TRBJ2-1; D gene: TRBD1; CDR3 length: 14; clone size: NA; CDR3 DNA: TGTGCCAGCAGCCAAGATAGGACAGGACATGAGCAGTTCTTC; CDR3 protein: CASSQDRTGHEQFF
V gene: TRBV9; J gene: TRBJ2-1; D gene: TRBD2; CDR3 length: 17; clone size: NA; CDR3 DNA: TGTGCCAGCAGCTCTAGCGGCACCGCGGGGGGCTGGAATGAGCAGTTCTTC; CDR3 protein: CASSSSGTAGGWNEQFF
V gene: TRBV5-1; J gene: TRBJ2-5; D gene: TRBD2; CDR3 length: 16; clone size: NA; CDR3 DNA: TGCGCCAGCAGCTTATCCGGACTAGCGGGGAGAGAGACCCAGTACTTC; CDR3 protein: CASSLSGLAGRETQYF
V gene: TRBV5-6; J gene: TRBJ2-4; D gene: NA; CDR3 length: 18; clone size: NA; CDR3 DNA: TGTGCCAGCAGCTTGATAGACGGTCGGACATCGCCCCAAAACATTCAGTACTTC; CDR3 protein: CASSLIDGRTSPQNIQYF
V gene: TRBV4-1; J gene: TRBJ1-2; D gene: NA; CDR3 length: 14; clone size: NA; CDR3 DNA: TGCGCCAGCAGCCAAGAGGAGGGTTACTATGGCTACACCTTC; CDR3 protein: CASSQEEGYYGYTF
V gene: TRBV28; J gene: TRBJ2-4; D gene: TRBD1; CDR3 length: 15; clone size: once; CDR3 DNA: TGTGCCAGCATTCCTAACCAGGGGGTTGTGGACATTCAGTACTTC; CDR3 protein: CASIPNQGVVDIQYF
V gene: TRBV5-4; J gene: TRBJ2-3; D gene: TRBD2; CDR3 length: 16; clone size: NA; CDR3 DNA: TGTGCCAGCAGCGGACGGACTAGCGGGCCCACAGATACGCAGTATTTT; CDR3 protein: CASSGRTSGPTDTQYF
V gene: TRBV19; J gene: TRBJ2-1; D gene: TRBD2; CDR3 length: 16; clone size: NA; CDR3 DNA: TGTGCCAGTAGTATAGAGGCGGGGGGGCCGTACAATGAGCAGTTCTTC; CDR3 protein: CASSIEAGGPYNEQFF
V gene: TRBV5-4; J gene: TRBJ1-2; D gene: NA; CDR3 length: 13; clone size: NA; CDR3 DNA: TGTGCCAGCAGCTTGGGGAACAGGGATGGCTACACCTTC; CDR3 protein: CASSLGNRDGYTF
V gene: TRBV29-1; J gene: TRBJ1-1; D gene: NA; CDR3 length: 12; clone size: NA; CDR3 DNA: TGCAGCGCTTTCGGGGAGGCCACTGAAGCTTTCTTT; CDR3 protein: CSAFGEATEAFF
V gene: TRBV30; J gene: TRBJ1-5; D gene: NA; CDR3 length: 16; clone size: few; CDR3 DNA: TGTGCCTGGAGTCCCCTCGGAGCAACGGGGAATCAGCCCCAGCATTTT; CDR3 protein: CAWSPLGATGNQPQHF
V gene: TRBV20-1; J gene: TRBJ2-1; D gene: NA; CDR3 length: 15; clone size: NA; CDR3 DNA: TGCAGTGCTAGTAAGTGGCGGGCCGTCTACAATGAGCAGTTCTTC; CDR3 protein: CSASKWRAVYNEQFF
V gene: TRBV4-1; J gene: TRBJ1-6; D gene: TRBD1; CDR3 length: 16; clone size: NA; CDR3 DNA: TGCGCCAGCAGCCAAGATAGGGACAGGGTGAGTTCACCCCTCCACTTT; CDR3 protein: CASSQDRDRVSSPLHF
V gene: TRBV6-5; J gene: TRBJ1-2; D gene: TRBD1; CDR3 length: 13; clone size: NA; CDR3 DNA: TGTGCCAGCCGAGGACAGGGGACCTATGGCTACACCTTC; CDR3 protein: CASRGQGTYGYTF
V gene: TRBV6-5; J gene: TRBJ1-1; D gene: NA; CDR3 length: 15; clone size: NA; CDR3 DNA: TGTGCCAGCAGTTACAATCAGGGGACGAACACTGAAGCTTTCTTT; CDR3 protein: CASSYNQGTNTEAFF
V gene: TRBV10-3; J gene: TRBJ1-2; D gene: TRBD1; CDR3 length: 13; clone size: NA; CDR3 DNA: TGTGCCATCAGTGAGTTGACAGGGGATGGCTACACCTTC; CDR3 protein: CAISELTGDGYTF
V gene: TRBV7-8; J gene: TRBJ1-6; D gene: NA; CDR3 length: 15; clone size: NA; CDR3 DNA: TGTGCCAGCAGCTTAGTGCTGGACAGAGGGTCACCCCTCCACTTT; CDR3 protein: CASSLVLDRGSPLHF
V gene: TRBV25-1; J gene: TRBJ1-2; D gene: NA; CDR3 length: 14; clone size: NA; CDR3 DNA: TGTGCCAGCAGTGACGGGTCAGGGCTATATGGCTACACCTTC; CDR3 protein: CASSDGSGLYGYTF
V gene: TRBV19; J gene: TRBJ2-7; D gene: TRBD2; CDR3 length: 15; clone size: NA; CDR3 DNA: TGTGCCAGTAGTATAGGTCTAGCGGAATACTACGAGCAGTACTTC; CDR3 protein: CASSIGLAEYYEQYF
V gene: TRBV7-8; J gene: TRBJ1-3; D gene: NA; CDR3 length: 18; clone size: NA; CDR3 DNA: TGTGCCAGCAGCTTATGGGCGCAGGGCTCGTACTCTGGAAACACCATATATTTT; CDR3 protein: CASSLWAQGSYSGNTIYF
V gene: TRBV2; J gene: TRBJ2-7; D gene: TRBD2; CDR3 length: 14; clone size: once; CDR3 DNA: TGTGCCAGCAGTAGCGGGACCTCCTCCTACGAGCAGTACTTC; CDR3 protein: CASSSGTSSYEQYF
V gene: TRBV30; J gene: TRBJ1-2; D gene: NA; CDR3 length: 12; clone size: NA; CDR3 DNA: TGTGCCTGGAGTACCGCCGGGAGGGGCTACACCTTC; CDR3 protein: CAWSTAGRGYTF
V gene: TRBV9; J gene: TRBJ1-2; D gene: TRBD1; CDR3 length: 14; clone size: NA; CDR3 DNA: TGTGCCAGCAGCGCCCTCAGGGGGCGTGATGGCTACACCTTC; CDR3 protein: CASSALRGRDGYTF
V gene: TRBV9; J gene: TRBJ2-1; D gene: TRBD2; CDR3 length: 15; clone size: NA; CDR3 DNA: TGTGCCAGCAGCGTAGGGGCGGGGGGGTGGAATGAGCAGTTCTTC; CDR3 protein: CASSVGAGGWNEQFF